One sample yielded the 15 T cell receptor beta chains listed below, sequenced in a study of blood T cell repertoires in COVID-19. Clones were read by immunoSEQ multiplex PCR, and TCRdb kept only the in-frame ones, dropping some. This sample has over 200,000 clones, with around 80% found just once. The sequenced sample was peripheral blood. The receptors were gathered from a woman between 40 and 55 years old with acute or convalescent COVID-19.

V usage is TRBV6-4 and J usage is TRBJ1-1; 9 nucleotides agree with TRBD1. Germline trimming cut 6 bases from V and 1 base from J; bases unmatched to any gene: 6. The CDR3 spans 15 residues. The germline V gene has CDR1 MRHNA and CDR2 SNTAGT. The CDR3 nucleotides read TGTGCCAGCAGACTCACGGGACAGGGGAACACTGAAGCTTTCTTT. Translated: CASRLTGQGNTEAFF.

This clone was picked up one time. This chain links TRBV6-5 with TRBJ2-3; the D gene is possibly TRBD2 (7 bases). This CDR3 contains 16 residues. Germline loops: CDR1 MNHEY, CDR2 SVGAGI. The germline V and J ends were trimmed by 0 bases and 10 bases, with 20 bases remaining between them. CDR3 DNA: TGTGCCAGCAGTTACTCAGCAGGGGAGGGCGTTAATGCGCAGTATTTT. As protein: CASSYSAGEGVNAQYF.

The V call is TRBV2, the J call TRBJ2-1, with TRBD1 as a possible D gene (5 bases). This CDR3 is built from 16 residues. Germline V gene lookup returns CDR1 SNHLY and CDR2 FYNNEI. V was shortened by 0 bases and J by 9 bases, with 18 bases between the two germline ends. DNA for the CDR3: TGTGCCAGCAGTGAAGCGCCTTGGCAGGGTATCACTGAGCAGTTCTTC. This codes for CASSEAPWQGITEQFF.

The chain links TRBV27 to TRBJ2-7; 9 bases map to TRBD2. Germline V gene data show CDR1 as MNHEY and CDR2 as SMNVEV (reference sequence). The CDR3 consists of 13 residues. The V gene end was trimmed by 4 bases and the J gene end by 5 bases; junction bases not matched to a gene: 3. The chain's CDR3 is CASSSREGHEQYF. The CDR3 DNA sequence: TGTGCCAGCAGTTCGCGGGAGGGCCACGAGCAGTACTTC.

The chain is built from TRBV6-5 and TRBJ1-6; no definite D call. The CDR3 covers 12 residues. Germline V gene sequence: CDR1 MNHEY, CDR2 SVGAGI. The V gene lost 6 bases and the J gene lost 8 bases, with 8 bases spanning the gap. The CDR3 loop reads CASSLYDSPLHF. In DNA form, the CDR3 reads TGTGCCAGCAGCTTGTATGATTCACCCCTCCACTTT.

This clone was detected a few times. The genes are TRBV6-2 or TRBV6-3 and TRBJ2-1; weak D call: TRBD2 (7 bases). V lost 4 bases to trimming and J lost 0 bases, with 13 bases between them. Germline CDR1 and CDR2: MNHEY and SVGEGT. There are 16 residues in the CDR3. CDR3 DNA sequence: TGTGCCAGCAGTTCCTTGGGGGGGGCCTCCTACAATGAGCAGTTCTTC. This codes for CASSSLGGASYNEQFF.

V usage is TRBV27 and J usage is TRBJ1-4; 7 bases line up with TRBD1. The length of the CDR3 is 15 residues. The germline gives CDR1 MNHEY, CDR2 SMNVEV (reference sequence). V was pared by 3 bases and J by 2 bases, with 3 bases of the junction left unmatched. CDR3 bases: TGTGCCAGCAGTTTCACAGGGGTCACTAATGAAAAACTGTTTTTT. It specifies CASSFTGVTNEKLFF. The entire variable domain, with the rest obtained from reference TRBV27 and TRBJ1-4, is as follows: EAQVTQNPRYLITVTGKKLTVTCSQNMNHEYMSWYRQDPGLGLRQIYYSMNVEVTDKGDVPEGYKVSRKEKRNFPLILESPSPNQTSLYFCASSFTGVTNEKLFFGSGTQLSVL.

The chain is built from TRBV12-3 or TRBV12-4 and TRBJ2-7; 10 bases agree with TRBD2. The CDR3 is 13 residues long. Losses at the gene ends were 5 bases for V and 4 bases for J; bases not matched to a gene: 2. The DNA of the CDR3 is TGTGCCAGCAGTAGCGGGGGGGTGTACGAGCAGTACTTC. Its translation: CASSSGGVYEQYF.

This chain uses TRBV19 with TRBJ2-7, with D unclear. The CDR3 has 14 residues. Germline V gene lookup returns CDR1 LNHDA and CDR2 SQIVND (reference sequence). V lost 0 bases and J 3 bases, leaving 9 bases between the germline ends. The CDR3 region is CASSIDFLFYEQYF. In DNA form, the CDR3 reads TGTGCCAGTAGTATAGACTTCCTCTTCTACGAGCAGTACTTC. Complete variable domain (other parts from reference TRBV19 and TRBJ2-7): DGGITQSPKYLFRKEGQNVTLSCEQNLNHDAMYWYRQDPGQGLRLIYYSQIVNDFQKGDIAEGYSVSREKKESFPLTVTSAQKNPTAFYLCASSIDFLFYEQYFGPGTRLTVT.

The chain couples TRBV10-2 to TRBJ1-2, with 10 bases lining up with TRBD1. After removal of 6 bases from V and 6 bases from J, the junction contained 10 bases not matched to a gene. Germline V gene sequence: CDR1 WSHSY, CDR2 SAAADI. The CDR3 has 15 residues. CDR3 in amino acids: CASRMGQGLEDGYTF. For the CDR3, the DNA is TGCGCCAGCAGAATGGGACAGGGGTTAGAAGATGGCTACACCTTC.

This rearrangement joins TRBV7-9 to TRBJ1-2; D remains unclear. The CDR3 contains 16 residues. Germline values: CDR1 SEHNR, CDR2 FQNEAQ (reference sequence). V was clipped by 8 bases and J by 2 bases, with 21 bases between them. CDR3 loop: CASRRPGRAPNYGYTF. The CDR3 nucleotides are TGTGCCAGCCGCCGCCCGGGAAGGGCACCAAACTATGGCTACACCTTC. Variable domain in full (rest from reference TRBV7-9 and TRBJ1-2): DTGVSQNPRHKITKRGQNVTFRCDPISEHNRLYWYRQTLGQGPEFLTYFQNEAQLEKSRLLSDRFSAERPKGSFSTLEIQRTEQGDSAMYLCASRRPGRAPNYGYTFGSGTRLTVV.

V gene TRBV29-1 combines with J gene TRBJ1-1; TRBD1 might be the D (6 bases). Trimming took 4 bases from V and 10 from J, leaving 13 bases between them. This CDR3 spans 11 amino acids. Germline CDR1 SQVTM, CDR2 ANQGSEA. The CDR3 sequence: CSVGTAMRAFF. CDR3 in DNA: TGCAGCGTTGGGACAGCCATGAGAGCTTTCTTT.

The chain carries TRBV5-8 and TRBJ2-7; D may be TRBD2 (5 bases). The CDR3 has 17 amino acids. The germline CDR1 and CDR2 sequences are SGHTS and YDEGEE. V lost 3 bases, J lost 0 bases, and 19 bases lay in between. CDR3 sequence: CASSSKRTGPSSYEQYF. CDR3 nucleotides: TGTGCCAGCAGCTCAAAACGGACTGGTCCTAGCTCCTACGAGCAGTACTTC.

CDR3 DNA sequence: TGTGCCAGCTCACCTTCGACGGACACCTACTCTGGGGCCAACGTCCTGACTTTC. It specifies CASSPSTDTYSGANVLTF. The chain employs TRBV18 and TRBJ2-6; tentatively, D is TRBD1 (5 bases). Between the trimmed V and J ends, which lost 3 bases and 0 bases, there was a span of 15 bases. This CDR3 is 18 amino acids long. Germline-derived CDR1 and CDR2 are KGHSH and LQKENI.

The rearrangement links TRBV7-3 to TRBJ2-1; 13 nucleotides match TRBD2. Per germline, CDR1 SGHTA and CDR2 FQGTGA. Trimming took 3 bases from V and 7 from J; bases not matched to a gene: 12. CDR3 size: 18 residues. The CDR3 sequence is CASSFGLAGEALRNEQFF. The CDR3 bases are TGTGCCAGCAGCTTTGGACTAGCGGGGGAGGCCTTGAGGAATGAGCAGTTCTTC.